Following are 32 T cell receptor beta chains from one sample sequenced in a study of early T cells in non-severe SARS-CoV-2 infection listed by TCRdb under 2021. The library was produced with 5' RACE. Sequencer: NextSeq 500. TCRdb reprocessing: public reads trimmed at Q25 with fastp, clones called with MiXCR, in-frame beta chains kept. Rows merge per CDR3 protein into single entries with the most common DNA and genes. This sample is represented by over 50,000 distinct CDR3 sequences; 10% to 15% of them were singletons. The biggest ten clones account for roughly 3.1% of the sample. The sample was whole blood. Source of these receptors: an adult who was a healthcare worker with PCR-confirmed SARS-CoV-2 infection or an uninfected control (not recorded which).

This clonotype was counted many times. V usage is TRBV20-1 and J usage is TRBJ1-5, with TRBD1 matching 7 bases. Losses at the gene ends were 1 base for V and 0 bases for J; bases not matched to a gene: 12. CDR3 length: 18 residues. Germline V lookup: CDR1 DFQATT, CDR2 SNEGSKA (reference sequence). The DNA for the CDR3 is TGCAGTGCTAGAGCCCTTACAGGGGAACAGTATAGCAATCAGCCCCAGCATTTT. Translated, it gives CSARALTGEQYSNQPQHF.

This clonotype was seen at least ten times. The chain recombines TRBV20-1 with TRBJ1-5, with unresolved D. The germline V and J ends were trimmed by 0 bases and 5 bases, with 17 bases remaining between them. Germline V CDR1 and CDR2: DFQATT, SNEGSKA (reference sequence). The CDR3 contains 16 residues. The CDR3 DNA sequence: TGCAGTGCTAGAGAAGGAGCGGGGATGGCATATCAGCCCCAGCATTTT. Its protein product is CSAREGAGMAYQPQHF.

The chain is built from TRBV9 and TRBJ2-1; 8 bases are a match to TRBD1. This CDR3 has 14 residues. Germline trimming cut 3 bases from V and 4 bases from J; bases unmatched to any gene: 3. The germline gives CDR1 SGDLS, CDR2 YYNGEE. The CDR3 is CASSAWTGYNEQFF. The DNA for the CDR3 is TGTGCCAGCAGCGCCTGGACAGGGTACAATGAGCAGTTCTTC.

The chain recombines TRBV11-3 with TRBJ2-1; D may correspond to TRBD1 or TRBD2 (6 bases each). V shed 0 bases and J shed 9 bases, with 18 bases lying between them. CDR3 length: 16 amino acids. CDR1 SGHNT and CDR2 YENEEA come from the germline V gene. The CDR3 spells CASSLDGQRVGGEQFF. CDR3 nucleotides: TGTGCCAGCAGCTTAGATGGACAGCGGGTTGGTGGTGAGCAGTTCTTC.

The sample holds a few counts of this clonotype. This chain connects TRBV20-1 to TRBJ1-1; a weak D match, TRBD1 (6 bases). Trimming removed 5 bases from V and 1 base from J, with 17 bases in between. Germline lookup yields CDR1 DFQATT and CDR2 SNEGSKA (reference sequence). This CDR3 is built from 15 residues. The CDR3 spells CSAHPGQSRNTEAFF. In nucleotides, the CDR3 is TGCAGTGCTCACCCAGGACAGTCTAGGAACACTGAAGCTTTCTTT.

The table lists this clonotype with many counts. The chain employs TRBV18 and TRBJ1-4; D gene uncertain. Trimming removed 3 bases at V and 8 bases at J, with 13 bases between. The germline gives CDR1 KGHSH, CDR2 LQKENI. The CDR3 loop spans 14 amino acids. CDR3 coding DNA: TGTGCCAGCTCACCCGGAGCGAATGGGGAAAAACTGTTTTTT. It translates to CASSPGANGEKLFF.

This clonotype was detected ten times or more. The chain recombines TRBV18 with TRBJ1-4; D remains ambiguous. Germline-derived CDR1 and CDR2 are KGHSH and LQKENI. The germline V and J ends were trimmed by 4 bases and 4 bases, with 13 bases remaining between them. CDR3 length: 15 residues. This CDR3 is CASSQEGLHNEKLFF. The CDR3 coding sequence is TGTGCCAGCTCACAAGAAGGACTGCATAATGAAAAACTGTTTTTT.

The chain joins TRBV12-3 or TRBV12-4 to TRBJ1-1; no reliable D call. This CDR3 has 13 residues. Between the trimmed V and J ends, which lost 3 bases and 1 base, there was a span of 6 bases. The CDR3 sequence: CASSFSGNTEAFF. DNA of the CDR3: TGTGCCAGCAGTTTTTCGGGGAACACTGAAGCTTTCTTT.

This clonotype was counted ten times or more. This sequence joins TRBV20-1 and TRBJ2-2; the D gene is possibly TRBD1 (6 bases). The CDR3 runs to 13 residues. The V and J ends lost 0 bases and 6 bases respectively, with 8 bases between them. Germline V gene lookup returns CDR1 DFQATT and CDR2 SNEGSKA (reference sequence). The CDR3 DNA reads TGCAGTGCTAGAGATCGACAGGCCGGGGAGCTGTTTTTT. Protein: CSARDRQAGELFF.

This clonotype was recorded at least ten times. This chain links TRBV7-9 with TRBJ1-5, with 8 bases fitting TRBD1. Germline V gene data show CDR1 as SEHNR and CDR2 as FQNEAQ (reference sequence). The V gene end was trimmed by 5 bases and the J gene end by 3 bases; junction bases not matched to a gene: 9. The CDR3 has 16 amino acids. In DNA form, the CDR3 reads TGTGCCAGCAGCCTGGACAGGGACCCGGTCAATCAGCCCCAGCATTTT. It translates to CASSLDRDPVNQPQHF.

This clonotype has just a few counts. The genes are TRBV27 and TRBJ2-5; 7 nucleotides line up with TRBD2. J was trimmed by 5 bases and V by 5 bases; bases with no gene match: 8. The CDR3 has 14 residues. In germline, CDR1 is MNHEY, CDR2 SMNVEV (reference sequence). DNA for the CDR3: TGTGCCAGCAGTCCCCGACTAGCCAGTGAGACCCAGTACTTC. Amino acids: CASSPRLASETQYF.

This sequence joins TRBV3-1 and TRBJ1-2; a weak D match, TRBD1 (6 bases). Trimming took 3 bases from V and 3 from J, leaving 14 bases between them. CDR3 length: 15 residues. Germline V CDR1 and CDR2: LGHDT, YNNKEL (reference sequence). CDR3 nucleotides: TGTGCCAGCAGCCACCGTATACAGGGAGACTATGGCTACACCTTC. Translation gives CASSHRIQGDYGYTF. The complete variable domain, with remaining parts taken from reference TRBV3-1 and TRBJ1-2, reads DTAVSQTPKYLVTQMGNDKSIKCEQNLGHDTMYWYKQDSKKFLKIMFSYNNKELIINETVPNRFSPKSPDKAHLNLHINSLELGDSAVYFCASSHRIQGDYGYTFGSGTRLTVV.

Many counts were recorded for this clonotype. The chain combines TRBV18 with TRBJ2-7; 7 bases match TRBD1. There are 14 residues in the CDR3. The ends lost 6 bases at V and 2 bases at J; junction bases unmatched: 7. CDR1 KGHSH and CDR2 LQKENI come from the germline V gene. This CDR3 reads CASSRDRVAYEQYF. CDR3 bases: TGTGCCAGCTCGCGCGACAGGGTAGCCTACGAGCAGTACTTC.

This clonotype was counted a few times. The chain employs TRBV11-2 and TRBJ2-7, with 13 bases fitting TRBD2. This CDR3 has 15 amino acids. J lost 2 bases, V lost 5 bases, and 3 bases had no gene match. Germline loops: CDR1 SGHAT, CDR2 FQNNGV. In nucleotides, the CDR3 is TGTGCCAGCAGCGAGGGACTAGCGGGGCCCTACGAGCAGTACTTC. This translates into CASSEGLAGPYEQYF.

This clonotype was observed at least ten times. The chain carries TRBV5-1 and TRBJ2-4; D remains ambiguous. Germline values: CDR1 SGHRS, CDR2 YFSETQ. This CDR3 region has 11 residues. V lost 3 bases and J 8 bases, leaving 6 bases between the germline ends. The DNA of the CDR3 is TGCGCCAGCAGCTCTGGCGACATTCAGTACTTC. This gives the protein CASSSGDIQYF.

The V gene is TRBV5-6, the J gene TRBJ2-3; 7 bases are shared with TRBD2. Germline values: CDR1 SGHDT, CDR2 YYEEEE. V lost 3 bases to trimming and J lost 0 bases; unmatched junction nucleotides: 7. The CDR3 spans 16 residues. The CDR3 bases are TGTGCCAGCAGCTCTGTTCTAGCGGCAAGCACAGATACGCAGTATTTT. It codes for CASSSVLAASTDTQYF.

This clonotype has a handful of counts. The J gene is TRBJ2-5, the V gene TRBV10-3; D call uncertain. Trimming cost V 3 bases and J 5 bases, with 7 bases left between them. The CDR3 extends over 12 amino acids. The germline V gene encodes CDR1 ENHRY and CDR2 SYGVKD. The CDR3 DNA reads as TGTGCCATCAGTGATCGGAGCGAGACCCAGTACTTC. It translates to CAISDRSETQYF.

This clonotype was detected ten times or more. V gene TRBV7-8 combines with J gene TRBJ2-7; D is tentatively TRBD1 or TRBD2 (5 bases each). Germline values: CDR1 SGHVS, CDR2 FQNEAQ. Trimming left V 4 bases short and J 7 bases short, with 17 bases between. CDR3 length: 14 amino acids. CDR3 residues: CASSWREGSGEQYF. DNA of the CDR3: TGTGCCAGCAGCTGGCGAGAGGGGTCAGGGGAGCAGTACTTC. Combining the CDR3 with reference TRBV7-8 and TRBJ2-7 gives the whole variable domain GAGVSQSPRYKVAKRGQDVALRCDPISGHVSLFWYQQALGQGPEFLTYFQNEAQLDKSGLPSDRFFAERPEGSVSTLKIQRTQQEDSAVYLCASSWREGSGEQYFGPGTRLTVT.

This clonotype came up many times. The V gene is TRBV11-3, the J gene TRBJ2-3; the D gene is possibly TRBD2 (6 bases). This CDR3 has 13 amino acids. Trimming left V 5 bases short and J 3 bases short, with 9 bases between. Germline V gene lookup returns CDR1 SGHNT and CDR2 YENEEA. CDR3 sequence reads: CASSPGGTDTQYF. The CDR3 region has the DNA TGTGCCAGCAGCCCCGGGGGAACAGATACGCAGTATTTT.

The rearrangement uses TRBV12-3 or TRBV12-4 and TRBJ2-3; TRBD2 agrees at 10 bases. Trimming cost V 7 bases and J 8 bases; bases outside gene matches: 15. The CDR3 runs to 16 residues. As DNA, the CDR3 is TGTGCCAGCACCTCTAGCGGGGGCCTGCTGGCGGGTACGCAGTATTTT. It is translated as CASTSSGGLLAGTQYF.

The table lists this clonotype with a few counts. The chain combines TRBV12-3 or TRBV12-4 with TRBJ1-3; 11 nucleotides match TRBD1. The CDR3 loop spans 18 amino acids. With 5 bases clipped from V and 0 bases from J, the junction kept 9 bases outside the gene matches. CDR3 sequence: CASSPWTGGVLSGNTIYF. The DNA of the CDR3 is TGTGCCAGCAGTCCTTGGACAGGGGGCGTTCTCTCTGGAAACACCATATATTTT.

This clonotype was detected ten times or more. The V gene is TRBV28, the J gene TRBJ2-7, with TRBD2 matching over 9 bases. CDR3 length equals 15 residues. Germline V CDR1 and CDR2: MDHEN, SYDVKM. The V and J ends lost 2 bases and 5 bases, in that order; junction bases with no gene match: 7. This CDR3 is CASSLIAGVPNEQYF. The CDR3 DNA is TGTGCCAGCAGTTTAATAGCGGGGGTCCCCAACGAGCAGTACTTC.

This clonotype was seen many times. This chain links TRBV20-1 with TRBJ2-1; TRBD1 is a possible D gene (5 bases). Trimming took 6 bases from V and 9 from J, leaving 21 bases between them. There are 14 residues in the CDR3. The germline CDR1 and CDR2 sequences are DFQATT and SNEGSKA (reference sequence). CDR3 coding DNA: TGCAGTGCCAGGCTCAGTAGGGGAAACAGTGAGCAGTTCTTC. As protein: CSARLSRGNSEQFF.

This clonotype came up many times. The V gene is TRBV5-4, the J gene TRBJ2-1, with no clear D. The CDR3 is made up of 16 amino acids. The germline CDR1 and CDR2 sequences are SGHNT and YYREEE (reference sequence). V was clipped by 3 bases and J by 0 bases, with 13 bases between them. CDR3 DNA: TGTGCCAGCAGCTCCCCCTCGCGTGGCTCCTACAATGAGCAGTTCTTC. Translating it yields CASSSPSRGSYNEQFF.

The rearrangement joins TRBV29-1 to TRBJ1-1; D not resolved. The germline gives CDR1 SQVTM, CDR2 ANQGSEA. The CDR3 totals 10 residues. V dropped 7 bases and J dropped 1 base, with 4 bases sitting between them. Here the CDR3 reads CSAQNTEAFF. CDR3 bases: TGCAGCGCACAGAACACTGAAGCTTTCTTT. The full variable domain, completed using reference TRBV29-1 and TRBJ1-1, is SAVISQKPSRDICQRGTSLTIQCQVDSQVTMMFWYRQQPGQSLTLIATANQGSEATYESGFVIDKFPISRPNLTFSTLTVSNMSPEDSSIYLCSAQNTEAFFGQGTRLTVV.

In this sample, this clonotype turned up many times. This sequence joins TRBV30 and TRBJ2-4, with D perhaps matching TRBD1 (5 bases). Per germline, CDR1 GTSNPN and CDR2 SVGIG (reference sequence). The length of the CDR3 is 14 residues. V gave up 2 bases and J gave up 1 base, with 9 bases separating them. The CDR3 spells CAWSLAGAKNIQYF. Here the CDR3 DNA reads TGTGCCTGGAGTCTTGCAGGGGCCAAAAACATTCAGTACTTC.

This clonotype has a handful of counts. The V and J genes are TRBV29-1 and TRBJ2-1, with no clear D. V gave up 5 bases and J gave up 9 bases, with 11 bases separating them. The CDR3 is 11 amino acids. The V gene's germline CDR1 is SQVTM and CDR2 ANQGSEA. CDR3 amino acids: CSVQIAGEQFF. The CDR3 DNA follows: TGCAGCGTTCAAATAGCCGGTGAGCAGTTCTTC.

V is TRBV29-1 and J is TRBJ1-1; possibly TRBD1 for D (6 bases). Germline V gene data show CDR1 as SQVTM and CDR2 as ANQGSEA. CDR3 length: 13 residues. V shed 4 bases and J shed 4 bases, with 13 bases lying between them. CDR3: CSVGLGGGTEAFF. The CDR3 DNA reads as TGCAGCGTTGGGTTAGGAGGGGGCACTGAAGCTTTCTTT. Drawing the rest from reference TRBV29-1 and TRBJ1-1, the complete variable domain is SAVISQKPSRDICQRGTSLTIQCQVDSQVTMMFWYRQQPGQSLTLIATANQGSEATYESGFVIDKFPISRPNLTFSTLTVSNMSPEDSSIYLCSVGLGGGTEAFFGQGTRLTVV.

The chain has TRBV9 and TRBJ2-5; D is unresolved. The CDR3 contains 13 residues. The ends were cut back, 1 base at V and 2 bases at J, with 6 bases in the middle. Germline assignment: CDR1 SGDLS and CDR2 YYNGEE. CDR3 coding DNA: TGTGCCAGCAGCGTAAACCCACAAGAGACCCAGTACTTC. Translated, it gives CASSVNPQETQYF.

This clonotype was counted only a few times. The rearrangement links TRBV9 to TRBJ1-2; D unresolved. CDR1 and CDR2 from the germline V gene are SGDLS and YYNGEE. Trimming pared 3 bases from V and 3 bases from J, leaving 6 bases between. This CDR3 comprises 12 residues. The CDR3: CASSADYYGYTF. The CDR3, as DNA: TGTGCCAGCAGCGCCGACTACTATGGCTACACCTTC.

This clonotype was detected ten times or more. V and J are TRBV19 and TRBJ2-2; D might be TRBD1 (5 bases). Germline CDR1 LNHDA, CDR2 SQIVND (reference sequence). V dropped 8 bases and J dropped 8 bases, with 12 bases sitting between them. The CDR3 runs 12 residues. CDR3 nucleotide sequence: TGTGCCAGTGGTAGGGGTGGAGGGGAGCTGTTTTTT. It codes for CASGRGGGELFF.

The V and J genes are TRBV9 and TRBJ1-6; possibly TRBD1 for D (6 bases). In germline, CDR1 is SGDLS, CDR2 YYNGEE. This CDR3 spans 16 amino acids. V was shortened by 3 bases and J by 7 bases, with 17 bases between the two germline ends. The CDR3 DNA reads TGTGCCAGCAGCGGGCGGACAGCCTTCGGAAATTCACCCCTCCACTTT. Translation gives CASSGRTAFGNSPLHF.